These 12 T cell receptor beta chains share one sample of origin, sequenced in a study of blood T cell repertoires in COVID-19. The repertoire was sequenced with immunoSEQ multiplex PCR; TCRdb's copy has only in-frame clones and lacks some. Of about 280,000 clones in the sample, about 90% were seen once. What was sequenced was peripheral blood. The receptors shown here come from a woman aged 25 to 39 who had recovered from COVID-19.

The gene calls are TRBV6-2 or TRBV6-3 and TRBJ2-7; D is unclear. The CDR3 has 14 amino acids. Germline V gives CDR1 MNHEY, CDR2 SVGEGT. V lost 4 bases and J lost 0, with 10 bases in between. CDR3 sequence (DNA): TGTGCCAGCAGTTTTGGCGGAGCCTCCTACGAGCAGTACTTC. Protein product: CASSFGGASYEQYF.

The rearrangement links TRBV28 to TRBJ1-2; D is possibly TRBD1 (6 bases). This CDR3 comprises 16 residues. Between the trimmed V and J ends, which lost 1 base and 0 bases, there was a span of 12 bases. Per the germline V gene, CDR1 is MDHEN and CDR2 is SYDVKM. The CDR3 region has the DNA TGTGCCAGCAGTTTATATGGGACATTCACTAACTATGGCTACACCTTC. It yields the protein CASSLYGTFTNYGYTF.

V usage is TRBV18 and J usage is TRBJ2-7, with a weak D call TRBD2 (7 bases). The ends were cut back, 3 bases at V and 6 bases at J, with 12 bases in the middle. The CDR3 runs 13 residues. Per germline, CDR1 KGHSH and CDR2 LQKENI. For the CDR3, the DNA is TGTGCCAGCTCACCCGGGGGCGGGAGCGAGCAGTACTTC. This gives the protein CASSPGGGSEQYF.

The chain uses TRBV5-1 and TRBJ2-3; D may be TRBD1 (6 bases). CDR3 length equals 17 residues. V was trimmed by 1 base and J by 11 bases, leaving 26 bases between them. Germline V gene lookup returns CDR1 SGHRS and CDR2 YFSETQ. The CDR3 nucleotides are TGCGCCAGCAGCTTGTTTCTGTCTGGGACACAAAGAAGACAGCAGTATTTT. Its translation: CASSLFLSGTQRRQQYF.

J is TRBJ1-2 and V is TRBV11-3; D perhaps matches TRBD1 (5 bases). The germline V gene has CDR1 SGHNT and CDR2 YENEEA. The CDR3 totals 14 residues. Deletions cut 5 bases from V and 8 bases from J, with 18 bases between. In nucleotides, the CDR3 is TGTGCCAGCAGCGAAAAAGGCAGGGTGGAGGGCTACACCTTC. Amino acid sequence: CASSEKGRVEGYTF.

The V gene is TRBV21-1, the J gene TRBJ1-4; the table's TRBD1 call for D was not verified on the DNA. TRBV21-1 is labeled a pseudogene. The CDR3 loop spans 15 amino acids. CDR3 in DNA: TGTGCCAGCAGCAGAGGGACAGGGGTAGGGGAAAAACTGTTTTTT. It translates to CASSRGTGVGEKLFF.

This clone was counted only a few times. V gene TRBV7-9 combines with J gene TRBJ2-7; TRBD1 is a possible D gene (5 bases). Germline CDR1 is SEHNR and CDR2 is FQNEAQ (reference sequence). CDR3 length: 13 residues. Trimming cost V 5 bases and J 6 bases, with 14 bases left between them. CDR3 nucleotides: TGTGCCAGCAGCATTCCAGGGATTAGCGAGCAGTACTTC. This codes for CASSIPGISEQYF.

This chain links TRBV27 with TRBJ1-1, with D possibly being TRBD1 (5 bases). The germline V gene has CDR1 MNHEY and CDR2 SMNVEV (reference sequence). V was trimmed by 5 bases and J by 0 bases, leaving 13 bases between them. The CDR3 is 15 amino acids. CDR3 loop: CASSTLGGMNTEAFF. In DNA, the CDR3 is TGTGCCAGCAGTACTCTTGGGGGGATGAACACTGAAGCTTTCTTT.

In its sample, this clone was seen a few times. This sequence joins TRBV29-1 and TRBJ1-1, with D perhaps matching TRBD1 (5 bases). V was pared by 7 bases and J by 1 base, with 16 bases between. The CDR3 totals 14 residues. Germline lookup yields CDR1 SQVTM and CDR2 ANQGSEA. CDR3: CSADSPKGNTEAFF. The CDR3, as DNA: TGCAGCGCCGACAGTCCAAAGGGGAACACTGAAGCTTTCTTT.

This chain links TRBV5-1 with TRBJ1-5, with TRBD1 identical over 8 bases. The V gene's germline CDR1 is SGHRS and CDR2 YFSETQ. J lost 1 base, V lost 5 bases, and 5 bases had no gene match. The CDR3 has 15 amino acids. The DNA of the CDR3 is TGCGCCAGCAGACCAACAGGGGGAAGCAATCAGCCCCAGCATTTT. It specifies CASRPTGGSNQPQHF.

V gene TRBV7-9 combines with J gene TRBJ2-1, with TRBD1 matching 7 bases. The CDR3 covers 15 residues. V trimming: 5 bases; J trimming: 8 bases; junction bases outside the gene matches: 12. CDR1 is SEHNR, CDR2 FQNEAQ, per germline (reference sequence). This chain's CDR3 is CASSPMVDRRDEQFF. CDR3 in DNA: TGTGCCAGCAGCCCGATGGTGGACAGGAGAGATGAGCAGTTCTTC.

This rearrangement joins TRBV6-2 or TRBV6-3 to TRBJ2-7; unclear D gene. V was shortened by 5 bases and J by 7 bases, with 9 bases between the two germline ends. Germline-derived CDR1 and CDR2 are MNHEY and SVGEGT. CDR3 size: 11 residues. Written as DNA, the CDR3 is TGTGCCAGCAGTCGAACATGGGAGCAGTACTTC. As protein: CASSRTWEQYF.